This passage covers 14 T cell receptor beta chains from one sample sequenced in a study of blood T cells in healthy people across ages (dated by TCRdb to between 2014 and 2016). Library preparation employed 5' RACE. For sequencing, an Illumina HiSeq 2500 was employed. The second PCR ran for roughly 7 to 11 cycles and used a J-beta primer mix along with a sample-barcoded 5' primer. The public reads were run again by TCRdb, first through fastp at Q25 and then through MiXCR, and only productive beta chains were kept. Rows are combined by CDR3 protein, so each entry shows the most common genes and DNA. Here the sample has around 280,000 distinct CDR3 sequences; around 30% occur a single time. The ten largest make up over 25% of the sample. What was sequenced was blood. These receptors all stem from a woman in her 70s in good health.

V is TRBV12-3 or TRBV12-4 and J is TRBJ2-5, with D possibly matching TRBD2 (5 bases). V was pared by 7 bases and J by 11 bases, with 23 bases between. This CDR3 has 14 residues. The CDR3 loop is CASILDYSYNEQYF. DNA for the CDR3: TGTGCCAGCATTCTCGACTACTCCTACAATGAGCAGTACTTC.

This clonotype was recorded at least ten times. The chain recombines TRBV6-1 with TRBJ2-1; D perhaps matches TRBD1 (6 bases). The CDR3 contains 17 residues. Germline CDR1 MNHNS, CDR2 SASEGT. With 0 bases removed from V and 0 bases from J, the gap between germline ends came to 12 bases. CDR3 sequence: CASSEAPGTSSYNEQFF. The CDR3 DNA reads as TGTGCCAGCAGTGAAGCACCGGGGACAAGCTCCTACAATGAGCAGTTCTTC.

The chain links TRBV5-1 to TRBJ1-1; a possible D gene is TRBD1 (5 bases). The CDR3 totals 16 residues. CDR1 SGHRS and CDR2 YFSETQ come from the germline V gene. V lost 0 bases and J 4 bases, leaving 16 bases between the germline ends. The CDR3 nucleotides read TGCGCCAGCAGCTTGGCCCCGGACAAAGGCTTCACTGAAGCTTTCTTT. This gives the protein CASSLAPDKGFTEAFF.

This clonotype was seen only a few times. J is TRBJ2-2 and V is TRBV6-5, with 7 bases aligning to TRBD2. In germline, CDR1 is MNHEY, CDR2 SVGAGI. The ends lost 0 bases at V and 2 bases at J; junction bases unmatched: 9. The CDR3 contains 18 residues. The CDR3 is CASSYSNALAVNTGELFF. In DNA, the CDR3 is TGTGCCAGCAGTTACTCGAATGCGCTAGCGGTTAACACCGGGGAGCTGTTTTTT.

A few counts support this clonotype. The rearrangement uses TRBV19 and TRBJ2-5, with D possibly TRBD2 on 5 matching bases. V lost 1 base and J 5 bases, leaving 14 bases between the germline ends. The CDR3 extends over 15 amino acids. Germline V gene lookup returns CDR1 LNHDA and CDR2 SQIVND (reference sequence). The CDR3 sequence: CASSIAQLPGETQYF. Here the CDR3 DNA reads TGTGCCAGTAGTATAGCCCAACTACCGGGGGAGACCCAGTACTTC.

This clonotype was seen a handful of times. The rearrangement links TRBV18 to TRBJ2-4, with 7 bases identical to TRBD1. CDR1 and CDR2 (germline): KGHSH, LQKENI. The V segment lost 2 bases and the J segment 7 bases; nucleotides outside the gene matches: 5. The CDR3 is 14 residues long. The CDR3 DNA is TGTGCCAGCTCACCAGACAGGGTAATGAACATTCAGTACTTC. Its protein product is CASSPDRVMNIQYF.

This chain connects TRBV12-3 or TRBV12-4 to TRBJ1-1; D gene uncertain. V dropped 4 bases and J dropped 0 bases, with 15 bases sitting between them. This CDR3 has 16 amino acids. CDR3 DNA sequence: TGTGCCAGCAGTTATACCGGGTCCTGGATGAACACTGAAGCTTTCTTT. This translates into CASSYTGSWMNTEAFF.

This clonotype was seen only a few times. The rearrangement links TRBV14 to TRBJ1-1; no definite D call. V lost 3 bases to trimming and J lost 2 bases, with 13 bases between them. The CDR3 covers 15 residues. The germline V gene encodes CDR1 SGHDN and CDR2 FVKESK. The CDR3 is CASSQVGRVNTEAFF. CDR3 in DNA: TGTGCCAGCAGCCAGGTCGGACGGGTAAACACTGAAGCTTTCTTT.

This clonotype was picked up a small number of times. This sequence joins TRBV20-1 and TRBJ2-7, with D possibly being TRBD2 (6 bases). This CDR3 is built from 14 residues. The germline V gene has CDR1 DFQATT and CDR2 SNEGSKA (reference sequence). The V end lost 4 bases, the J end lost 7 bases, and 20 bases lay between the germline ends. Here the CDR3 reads CSANTRDSTREQYF. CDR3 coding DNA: TGCAGTGCTAACACCCGGGACTCCACCAGGGAGCAGTACTTC.

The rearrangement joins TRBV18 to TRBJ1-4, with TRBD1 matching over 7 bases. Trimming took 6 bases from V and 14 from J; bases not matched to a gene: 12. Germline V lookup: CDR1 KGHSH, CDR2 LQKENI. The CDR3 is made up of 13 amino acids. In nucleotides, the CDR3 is TGTGCCAGCTCGGATGGGACAGCCGCGGGGCTGTTTTTT. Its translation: CASSDGTAAGLFF.

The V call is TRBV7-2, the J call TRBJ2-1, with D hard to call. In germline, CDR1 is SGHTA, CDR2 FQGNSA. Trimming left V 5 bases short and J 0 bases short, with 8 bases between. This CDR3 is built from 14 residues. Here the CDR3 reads CASSPPVSYNEQFF. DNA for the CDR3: TGTGCCAGCAGCCCCCCGGTCTCCTACAATGAGCAGTTCTTC.

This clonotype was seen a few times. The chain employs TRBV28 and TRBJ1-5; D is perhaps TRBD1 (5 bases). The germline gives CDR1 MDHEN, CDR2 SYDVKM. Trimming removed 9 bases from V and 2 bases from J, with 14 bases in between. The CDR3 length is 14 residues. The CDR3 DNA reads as TGTGCCAGTAGGGTCAGGGCTGGCAATCAGCCCCAGCATTTT. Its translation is CASRVRAGNQPQHF.

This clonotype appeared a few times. The CDR3 sequence is CASSEGAGMGGYTF. The CDR3 DNA reads TGTGCCAGCAGTGAAGGGGCAGGGATGGGTGGCTACACCTTC. This sequence joins TRBV2 and TRBJ1-2; tentatively, D is TRBD1 (5 bases). This CDR3 has 14 amino acids. Germline V gene data show CDR1 as SNHLY and CDR2 as FYNNEI. Between the trimmed V and J ends, which lost 1 base and 7 bases, there was a span of 13 bases.

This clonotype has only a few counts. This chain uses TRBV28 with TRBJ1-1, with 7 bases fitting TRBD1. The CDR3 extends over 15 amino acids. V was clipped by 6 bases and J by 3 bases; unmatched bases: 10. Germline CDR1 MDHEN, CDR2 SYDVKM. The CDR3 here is CASSGTDPRDTEAFF. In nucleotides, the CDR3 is TGTGCCAGCAGCGGGACAGACCCTAGGGACACTGAAGCTTTCTTT.